This passage covers 13 T cell receptor beta chains from one sample sequenced in a study of shared clonotypes between healthy human individuals. Only in-frame clones appear in the TCRdb table, and some are missing; sequencing was by immunoSEQ multiplex PCR. The table lists fewer than 650,000 clones, 75% to 85% of them singletons, with under 15% in the top ten. What was sequenced was PBMCs. The receptor source for this set is a woman aged 40 to 49 in good health. Some clones in this sample may be carry-over from other donors' samples.

Worth noting for this clone: At the DNA level, this CDR3 is encoded by other sequences in the same sample as well. This chain links TRBV7-3 with TRBJ2-7; possible D gene TRBD1, 7 bases. CDR3 length equals 13 residues. The germline V gene has CDR1 SGHTA and CDR2 FQGTGA. V lost 2 bases to trimming and J lost 6 bases, with 11 bases between them. The CDR3 DNA sequence: TGTGCCAGCAGCTTAGACAGGGACTCCGAGCAGTACTTC. Residues: CASSLDRDSEQYF.

The chain uses TRBV6-4 and TRBJ1-2; TRBD1 matches 10 bases. CDR1 is MRHNA, CDR2 SNTAGT, per germline. The junction had 6 bases not matched to a gene; V was cut back by 5 bases and J by 6 bases. This CDR3 region has 14 residues. The CDR3 is CASSPGQGSNGYTF. Here the CDR3 DNA reads TGTGCCAGCAGTCCGGGACAGGGGAGTAATGGCTACACCTTC.

The rearrangement links TRBV15 to TRBJ2-1; the D gene could be TRBD1 or TRBD2 (5 bases each). Germline CDR1 reads LNHNV; CDR2 reads YYDKDF (reference sequence). Trimming took off 5 bases at V and 0 bases at J, with 17 bases between the two ends. The CDR3 loop spans 17 amino acids. CDR3 DNA sequence: TGTGCCACCAGCCCGGAGGAAGGGGCGAGCTCCTACAATGAGCAGTTCTTC. Translation: CATSPEEGASSYNEQFF.

The chain uses TRBV5-1 and TRBJ2-7; 9 nucleotides match TRBD2. Germline CDR1 reads SGHRS; CDR2 reads YFSETQ. Trimming cost V 1 base and J 2 bases; bases outside gene matches: 4. CDR3 length: 15 amino acids. CDR3 sequence: CASSLRASGTYEQYF. CDR3 DNA sequence: TGCGCCAGCAGCTTGCGAGCTAGCGGGACCTACGAGCAGTACTTC.

The chain recombines TRBV15 with TRBJ2-1, with 10 bases lining up with TRBD1. This CDR3 comprises 16 residues. With V trimmed by 1 base and J by 9 bases, 9 bases remained unmatched. CDR1 and CDR2 (germline): LNHNV, YYDKDF (reference sequence). CDR3 loop: CATSRGPGQGGGEQFF. DNA for the CDR3: TGTGCCACCAGCAGAGGACCTGGACAGGGGGGCGGTGAGCAGTTCTTC.

V is TRBV5-5 and J is TRBJ2-5; 14 nucleotides line up with TRBD2. The CDR3 is made up of 17 amino acids. Germline V gene sequence: CDR1 SGHKS, CDR2 YYEKEE (reference sequence). The ends lost 2 bases at V and 4 bases at J; junction bases unmatched: 7. CDR3 DNA sequence: TGTGCCAGCAGCTTAGGGACTAGCGGGAGTCTAGTAGAGACCCAGTACTTC. Protein sequence: CASSLGTSGSLVETQYF. Full variable domain (missing parts from reference TRBV5-5 and TRBJ2-5): DAGVTQSPTHLIKTRGQQVTLRCSPISGHKSVSWYQQVLGQGPQFIFQYYEKEERGRGNFPDRFSARQFPNYSSELNVNALLLGDSALYLCASSLGTSGSLVETQYFGPGTRLLVL.

Of note for this clone: This may stem from a read error, because a much larger clone lies one nucleotide away. This sample includes further DNA sequences coding for the same CDR3. The genes are TRBV5-1 and TRBJ2-7; D tentatively reads TRBD1 or TRBD2 (5 bases each). This CDR3 contains 13 residues. Germline CDR1 is SGHRS and CDR2 is YFSETQ. V was trimmed by 1 base and J by 10 bases, leaving 15 bases between them. For the CDR3, the DNA is TGCGCCAGCAGCTTGAGGCAGGGTAGCGAACAGTACTTC. Protein: CASSLRQGSEQYF.

This sequence joins TRBV29-1 and TRBJ1-1; 11 bases match TRBD1. CDR1 is SQVTM, CDR2 ANQGSEA, per germline. The CDR3 is 15 residues long. Trimming cost V 5 bases and J 3 bases; bases outside gene matches: 8. For the CDR3, the DNA is TGCAGCGTTCCGGGACAGGGGGTTTTGGACACTGAAGCTTTCTTT. As protein: CSVPGQGVLDTEAFF. The whole variable domain, remainder taken from reference TRBV29-1 and TRBJ1-1, is SAVISQKPSRDICQRGTSLTIQCQVDSQVTMMFWYRQQPGQSLTLIATANQGSEATYESGFVIDKFPISRPNLTFSTLTVSNMSPEDSSIYLCSVPGQGVLDTEAFFGQGTRLTVV.

The gene calls are TRBV5-1 and TRBJ1-1, with D tentatively TRBD1 (5 bases). This CDR3 contains 14 residues. Germline loops: CDR1 SGHRS, CDR2 YFSETQ. Trimming pared 2 bases from V and 11 bases from J, leaving 19 bases between. The CDR3: CASSLSHPGGAAFF. CDR3 nucleotides: TGCGCCAGCAGCTTATCTCATCCGGGGGGAGCGGCTTTCTTT.

This clone has more than one count but fewer than ten. The rearrangement joins TRBV27 to TRBJ2-2; tentative D call: TRBD1 (6 bases). The V gene lost 10 bases and the J gene lost 6 bases, with 21 bases spanning the gap. There are 15 residues in the CDR3. Germline lookup yields CDR1 MNHEY and CDR2 SMNVEV (reference sequence). CDR3 residues: CATSRDNGFAGELFF. CDR3 DNA: TGTGCCACCTCCCGGGACAACGGCTTCGCCGGGGAGCTGTTTTTT.

On this clone: A read error is likely here: a far larger clone is one base away. Because the CDR3's place on the DNA is in doubt, the DNA is left out and the CDR3 is given as listed by TCRdb. J is TRBJ1-2 and V is TRBV29-1. Termini included, the CDR3 measures 11 amino acids. Germline values: CDR1 SQVTM, CDR2 ANQGSEA. CDR3 in amino acids: CSESSNYGCTF.

This clone was seen only a few times. The chain links TRBV7-9 to TRBJ1-1; 7 nucleotides align to TRBD1. CDR3 size: 14 residues. Germline lookup yields CDR1 SEHNR and CDR2 FQNEAQ (reference sequence). The V and J ends lost 2 bases and 4 bases, in that order; junction bases with no gene match: 4. Here the CDR3 DNA reads TGTGCCAGCAGCTTATTCCCAGGGGGCACTGAAGCTTTCTTT. Encoded protein: CASSLFPGGTEAFF.

This clone was seen once. A much larger clone differs by one base, so this may be a read error. The chain combines TRBV7-6 with TRBJ2-2, with no clear D. CDR1 SGHVS and CDR2 FNYEAQ come from the germline V gene. V lost 1 base to trimming and J lost 2 bases, with 5 bases between them. The CDR3 covers 14 residues. CDR3 sequence (DNA): TGTGCCAGCAGCTTAGGGCAAAACACCGGGGAGCTGTTTTTT. As protein: CASSLGQNTGELFF.